What follows is one TCR beta chain and its context. Its cognate antigen is unknown. The data are from a study of Ad26.COV2.S vaccination and SARS-CoV-2 variants. Overall study results and limits: Responses of spike-specific T cells (both CD8+ and CD4+) reportedly showed substantial breadth after vaccination. Breadth of non-spike TCRs did not differ between vaccinees and placebo recipients.

Treatment reported: roughly 20 received Ad26.COV2.S at low or high dose, single or two shots; 5 received placebo; per-sample allocation not given. Samples analyzed were those drawn on day 63 after the first vaccine or placebo injection. Measured with immunoSEQ multiplex PCR; TCRdb has only the in-frame clones, and not every one. Here the sample spans about 440,000 clones, 90% being singletons. Trimming shortened V by 6 bases and J by 0 bases, and 15 bases separated the two germline ends. The germline gives CDR1 LNHDA, CDR2 SQIVND (reference sequence). The CDR3 spans 15 residues. V is TRBV19 and J is TRBJ2-7, with D possibly matching TRBD1 (5 bases). This material consisted of peripheral blood, taken in a trial of Ad26.COV2.S vaccine versus placebo. This TCR came from a person aged 18-60 years who received the Ad26.COV2.S COVID-19 vaccine or a placebo. CDR3 region: CASSLTGLSSYEQYF. As DNA, the CDR3 is TGTGCCAGTAGCCTTACAGGTTTGAGCTCCTACGAGCAGTACTTC. Using reference TRBV19 and TRBJ2-7 for the parts outside the CDR3, the full variable domain is DGGITQSPKYLFRKEGQNVTLSCEQNLNHDAMYWYRQDPGQGLRLIYYSQIVNDFQKGDIAEGYSVSREKKESFPLTVTSAQKNPTAFYLCASSLTGLSSYEQYFGPGTRLTVT.